The 22 T cell receptor beta chains presented below share a single source sample, sequenced in a study of blood T cell repertoires in COVID-19. Method: immunoSEQ multiplex PCR; TCRdb's copy keeps in-frame clones and lacks some. The sample lists about 150,000 clones, 70% to 90% occurring once. Sequenced input: peripheral blood. Receptors originate from a woman aged 45 to 65 with acute or convalescent COVID-19.

The rearrangement links TRBV9 to TRBJ1-2; perhaps TRBD1 as D (5 bases). V shed 0 bases and J shed 7 bases, with 13 bases lying between them. Germline CDR1 SGDLS, CDR2 YYNGEE. The CDR3 has 14 amino acids. The CDR3 is CASSVVTATTGYTF. Here the CDR3 DNA reads TGTGCCAGCAGCGTAGTGACAGCCACAACTGGCTACACCTTC.

The chain combines TRBV15 with TRBJ2-5; TRBD2 matches at 7 bases. Per germline, CDR1 LNHNV and CDR2 YYDKDF (reference sequence). The trim removed 1 base at V and 5 bases at J, leaving 4 bases unmatched. CDR3 length: 14 residues. The CDR3 region is CATSRVREGETQYF. The DNA of the CDR3 is TGTGCCACCAGCAGAGTCAGGGAGGGGGAGACCCAGTACTTC.

The chain couples TRBV27 to TRBJ1-2; TRBD1 matches at 7 bases. In germline, CDR1 is MNHEY, CDR2 SMNVEV (reference sequence). Trimming at V came to 5 bases and at J to 2 bases, leaving 2 bases not matched to a gene. The CDR3 consists of 13 residues. The CDR3 nucleotides read TGTGCCAGCAGTCTGACAGGGAACTATGGCTACACCTTC. This translates into CASSLTGNYGYTF.

The chain combines TRBV18 with TRBJ1-5; 7 nucleotides line up with TRBD1. After removal of 5 bases from V and 0 bases from J, the junction contained 10 bases not matched to a gene. This CDR3 contains 17 residues. Germline assignment: CDR1 KGHSH and CDR2 LQKENI. DNA of the CDR3: TGTGCCAGCTCAAATTTAAGGGACAGCTTTAGCAATCAGCCCCAGCATTTT. Translating it yields CASSNLRDSFSNQPQHF. Full variable domain (remainder filled in from reference TRBV18 and TRBJ1-5): NAGVMQNPRHLVRRRGQEARLRCSPMKGHSHVYWYRQLPEEGLKFMVYLQKENIIDESGMPKERFSAEFPKEGPSILRIQQVVRGDSAAYFCASSNLRDSFSNQPQHFGDGTRLSIL.

V is TRBV11-1 and J is TRBJ2-1, with D possibly being TRBD2 (7 bases). The germline V gene has CDR1 SGHAT and CDR2 FQDESV (reference sequence). The length of the CDR3 is 13 residues. Between the trimmed V and J ends, which lost 3 bases and 9 bases, there was a span of 12 bases. CDR3 amino acids: CASSLPGGFEQFF. The CDR3 DNA follows: TGTGCCAGCAGCTTGCCGGGGGGCTTTGAGCAGTTCTTC.

The chain joins TRBV10-2 to TRBJ1-1; TRBD1 matches at 9 bases. CDR1 and CDR2 from the germline V gene are WSHSY and SAAADI. V lost 8 bases to trimming and J lost 4 bases; unmatched junction nucleotides: 8. The CDR3 consists of 14 residues. The CDR3 sequence: CASSGQGSGTEAFF. DNA of the CDR3: TGCGCCAGCTCGGGACAGGGATCGGGCACTGAAGCTTTCTTT.

The DNA for the CDR3 is TGTGCCAGCAGTTTATGGGGGGACACTGAAGCTTTCTTT. It yields the protein CASSLWGDTEAFF. The V and J genes are TRBV12-3 or TRBV12-4 and TRBJ1-1; D may be TRBD1 (5 bases). Trimming took 2 bases from V and 3 from J, leaving 7 bases between them. CDR3 length: 13 amino acids.

The chain recombines TRBV5-1 with TRBJ1-1; 8 bases are shared with TRBD1. J lost 4 bases, V lost 2 bases, and 7 bases had no gene match. Germline V lookup: CDR1 SGHRS, CDR2 YFSETQ. CDR3 length: 15 residues. In nucleotides, the CDR3 is TGCGCCAGCAGCTTTCTACAGGGGGATGGCACTGAAGCTTTCTTT. Encoded protein: CASSFLQGDGTEAFF.

The chain combines TRBV18 with TRBJ1-1, with D hard to call. Germline loops: CDR1 KGHSH, CDR2 LQKENI. V was trimmed by 0 bases and J by 5 bases, leaving 10 bases between them. This CDR3 has 14 amino acids. Written as DNA, the CDR3 is TGTGCCAGCTCACCACCAATGGGAGGTACTGAAGCTTTCTTT. Residues: CASSPPMGGTEAFF.

The chain links TRBV19 to TRBJ1-4, with D unresolved. Germline V gene lookup returns CDR1 LNHDA and CDR2 SQIVND (reference sequence). The length of the CDR3 is 16 residues. V shed 0 bases and J shed 0 bases, with 8 bases lying between them. The DNA of the CDR3 is TGTGCCAGTAGTATAGAGTCTGGAGCAACTAATGAAAAACTGTTTTTT. This codes for CASSIESGATNEKLFF.

The rearrangement joins TRBV7-2 to TRBJ1-1; D is perhaps TRBD1 (6 bases). With 1 base removed from V and 8 bases from J, the gap between germline ends came to 11 bases. Germline CDR1 reads SGHTA; CDR2 reads FQGNSA. The CDR3 runs to 13 residues. The CDR3 region is CASSLGDRLEAFF. The CDR3 nucleotides read TGTGCCAGCAGCTTAGGCGACAGGCTCGAAGCTTTCTTT.

This clone appeared a few times. The chain couples TRBV6-5 to TRBJ2-1; 10 nucleotides align to TRBD1. Germline trimming cut 10 bases from V and 7 bases from J; bases unmatched to any gene: 13. CDR3 size: 15 residues. Germline V gene lookup returns CDR1 MNHEY and CDR2 SVGAGI. CDR3 nucleotide sequence: TGTGCCACCGCTTTCGGGACAGGGGTCGGGAATGAGCAGTTCTTC. The encoded protein is CATAFGTGVGNEQFF.

The gene calls are TRBV4-2 and TRBJ1-5, with D maybe TRBD1 (5 bases). CDR1 LGHNA and CDR2 YNFKEQ come from the germline V gene. CDR3 length: 16 amino acids. Trimming stripped 0 bases from V and 9 bases from J, with 18 bases between. The CDR3 DNA sequence: TGTGCCAGCAGCCAAGAGCAGGCAGGGTTGACCCGGCCCCAGCATTTT. Translating gives CASSQEQAGLTRPQHF.

V gene TRBV30 combines with J gene TRBJ1-3; no firm D call. V was clipped by 2 bases and J by 3 bases, with 8 bases between them. Per the germline V gene, CDR1 is GTSNPN and CDR2 is SVGIG (reference sequence). The CDR3 spans 13 residues. CDR3 in DNA: TGTGCCTGGAGTCCGGGGTATGGAAACACCATATATTTT. This encodes CAWSPGYGNTIYF.

J is TRBJ2-2 and V is TRBV19; unclear D gene. The V and J ends lost 5 bases and 1 base respectively, with 5 bases between them. The germline CDR1 and CDR2 sequences are LNHDA and SQIVND (reference sequence). CDR3 length: 13 amino acids. CDR3: CASSPVNTGELFF. CDR3 DNA: TGTGCCAGTAGTCCGGTGAACACCGGGGAGCTGTTTTTT.

The chain recombines TRBV2 with TRBJ1-5, with TRBD1 as a possible D gene (6 bases). Germline CDR1 and CDR2: SNHLY and FYNNEI. This CDR3 is 15 amino acids long. V lost 2 bases, J lost 3 bases, and 11 bases lay in between. The CDR3 region has the DNA TGTGCCAGCAGTGAAAGGGGGACCCACAATCAGCCCCAGCATTTT. It specifies CASSERGTHNQPQHF.

This chain connects TRBV7-2 to TRBJ1-5, with D maybe TRBD1 (6 bases). V lost 6 bases and J 4 bases, leaving 16 bases between the germline ends. From germline, CDR1 is SGHTA and CDR2 FQGNSA. This CDR3 spans 15 amino acids. CDR3 in amino acids: CASRFTGGQNQPQHF. The CDR3, as DNA: TGTGCCAGCAGATTTACGGGGGGGCAGAATCAGCCCCAGCATTTT.

The V gene is TRBV4-3, the J gene TRBJ1-1, with D tentatively TRBD1 (6 bases). Germline lookup yields CDR1 LGHNA and CDR2 YSLEER. Trimming pared 3 bases from V and 7 bases from J, leaving 18 bases between. The CDR3 has 15 amino acids. The CDR3: CASSQYRDGNFEAFF. The CDR3 DNA sequence: TGCGCCAGCAGCCAGTACAGGGACGGGAACTTTGAAGCTTTCTTT.

The V gene is TRBV5-5, the J gene TRBJ2-2, with 8 positions matching TRBD1. Unmatched junction bases numbered 15, after V lost 4 bases and J lost 7 bases. CDR1 is SGHKS and CDR2 is YYEKEE in the germline V gene (reference sequence). The CDR3 loop spans 17 amino acids. For the CDR3, the DNA is TGTGCCAGCAGCCCTAATCTAGGACAGGGAAAGGTCGGGGAGCTGTTTTTT. It specifies CASSPNLGQGKVGELFF.

The V gene is TRBV7-9, the J gene TRBJ2-3, with D unresolved. Between the trimmed V and J ends, which lost 1 base and 10 bases, there was a span of 15 bases. Germline V lookup: CDR1 SEHNR, CDR2 FQNEAQ (reference sequence). The CDR3 contains 14 residues. The DNA for the CDR3 is TGTGCCAGCAGCTTAGTACGAGGAGTGGAGCCGCAGTATTTT. It encodes CASSLVRGVEPQYF.

This sequence joins TRBV7-9 and TRBJ1-1; 8 bases line up with TRBD1. J gave up 2 bases and V 5 bases, and 7 bases lay outside the gene matches. The germline CDR1 and CDR2 sequences are SEHNR and FQNEAQ (reference sequence). The CDR3 spans 15 residues. The CDR3 loop reads CASSLGTGINTEAFF. In DNA form, the CDR3 reads TGTGCCAGCAGCCTAGGGACAGGCATTAACACTGAAGCTTTCTTT.

For the CDR3, the DNA is TGTGCCAGCAGTTTTGGGACAGGGCGAATGGATCAGCCCCAGCATTTT. Its protein is CASSFGTGRMDQPQHF. The chain has TRBV6-2 or TRBV6-3 and TRBJ1-5; 9 bases are a match to TRBD1. V trimming: 4 bases; J trimming: 5 bases; junction bases outside the gene matches: 9. This CDR3 has 16 residues. CDR1 and CDR2 from the germline V gene are MNHEY and SVGEGT.